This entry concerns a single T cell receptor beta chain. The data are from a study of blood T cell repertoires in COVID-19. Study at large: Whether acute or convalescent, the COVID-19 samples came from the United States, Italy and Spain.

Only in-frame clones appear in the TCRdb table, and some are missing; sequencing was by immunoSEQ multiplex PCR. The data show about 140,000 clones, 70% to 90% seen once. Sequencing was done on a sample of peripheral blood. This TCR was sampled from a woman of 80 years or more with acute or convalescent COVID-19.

This chain's CDR3 is CSAQGAGANVLTF. The DNA of the CDR3 is TGCAGCGCTCAGGGGGCCGGGGCCAACGTCCTGACTTTC. The chain recombines TRBV29-1 with TRBJ2-6, with 8 bases identical to TRBD1. The CDR3 has 13 amino acids. Germline V gene lookup returns CDR1 SQVTM and CDR2 ANQGSEA. Unmatched junction bases numbered 3, after V lost 7 bases and J lost 4 bases. Full variable domain (outside the CDR3, taken from reference TRBV29-1 and TRBJ2-6): SAVISQKPSRDICQRGTSLTIQCQVDSQVTMMFWYRQQPGQSLTLIATANQGSEATYESGFVIDKFPISRPNLTFSTLTVSNMSPEDSSIYLCSAQGAGANVLTFGAGSRLTVL.